Listed here is a single T cell receptor beta chain. Other DNA sequences in the sample encode the same CDR3. The primer mix had 60 Vbeta and 13 Jbeta primers. Method: immunoSEQ multiplex PCR; TCRdb's copy keeps in-frame clones and lacks some. The repertoire holds about 160,000 clones, with about 72% as singletons. The source of the sample is a study of cytomegalovirus exposure and HLA in healthy donors. Looking at the study overall: Approximately 180 million T cells yielded roughly 120 million unique TCR beta sequences in earlier analysis. Across roughly 400 genotyped donors, 81% landed in the Caucasian-associated ancestry cluster.

The sequenced material came from PBMCs. The origin of this receptor is a man aged 30 to 39 in good health and CMV-seropositive.

CDR3: CASGQGGETQYF. The CDR3 region has the DNA TGTGCCAGCGGACAGGGGGGAGAGACCCAGTACTTC. The V and J genes are TRBV2 and TRBJ2-5; 10 bases agree with TRBD1. This CDR3 region has 12 residues. Germline loops: CDR1 SNHLY, CDR2 FYNNEI. After removal of 8 bases from V and 4 bases from J, the junction contained 1 base not matched to a gene.